The rows below give T cell receptor beta chains drawn from one sample of a study of blood T cell repertoires in COVID-19. TCRdb's copy holds only in-frame clones and misses some; the assay was immunoSEQ multiplex PCR. The table includes around 220,000 clones, 80% to 85% detected once. What was sequenced was peripheral blood. These TCRs come from a man aged 30-40 years with active or convalescent COVID-19. CDR3s include the opening cysteine and the closing phenylalanine or tryptophan. The D gene is left open where the match is weak. Part of the rows lack a size; the others show once, few, many or a class for expanded clones.

TRBJ2-7	13	NA	NA	TRBV30	CASLARGTYEQYF	TGTGCCTCGCTCGCCAGGGGCACCTACGAGCAGTACTTC
TRBJ2-7	16	TRBD1	NA	TRBV28	CASSHPRLQGAYEQYF	TGTGCCAGCAGTCACCCCCGTCTACAGGGGGCATACGAGCAGTACTTC
TRBJ2-1	15	NA	NA	TRBV24-1	CATSDRRVVHNEQFF	TGTGCCACCAGTGATCGTCGGGTAGTCCACAATGAGCAGTTCTTC
TRBJ2-7	13	TRBD1	few	TRBV5-1	CASRRDRHYEQYF	TGCGCCAGCAGACGGGACAGACACTACGAGCAGTACTTC
TRBJ2-1	13	TRBD1	NA	TRBV18	CASSPGQGNEQFF	TGTGCCAGCTCACCGGGACAGGGTAATGAGCAGTTCTTC
TRBJ1-5	16	TRBD1	NA	TRBV6-2/TRBV6-3	CASSGTALSFSQPQHF	TGTGCCAGCAGTGGGACAGCCCTTTCTTTTAGTCAGCCCCAGCATTTT
TRBJ2-5	15	TRBD1	NA	TRBV5-1	CASRPGTGGRGAQYF	TGCGCCAGCAGGCCCGGGACAGGGGGCAGGGGGGCCCAGTACTTC
TRBJ1-1	14	NA	NA	TRBV5-1	CASSLTGLQTEAFF	TGCGCCAGCAGCTTAACAGGGCTTCAAACTGAAGCTTTCTTT
TRBJ2-3	15	TRBD2	NA	TRBV11-3	CASSLGGLETDTQYF	TGTGCCAGCAGCTTAGGGGGACTAGAAACAGATACGCAGTATTTT
TRBJ1-1	14	NA	NA	TRBV11-2	CASSLVWTEDEAFF	TGTGCCAGCAGCTTAGTATGGACGGAGGATGAAGCTTTCTTT
TRBJ1-1	16	TRBD1	NA	TRBV15	CATSRPGQGLLTEAFF	TGTGCCACCAGCAGACCGGGACAGGGGCTACTCACTGAAGCTTTCTTT
TRBJ1-2	17	NA	NA	TRBV6-4	CASSPLPYEVLGYGYTF	TGTGCCAGCAGTCCCCTCCCCTACGAGGTCTTAGGCTATGGCTACACCTTC
TRBJ1-2	15	TRBD1	NA	TRBV19	CASADPGGSSYGYTF	TGTGCCAGTGCCGATCCAGGGGGGTCAAGCTATGGCTACACCTTC
TRBJ1-6	14	TRBD1	few	TRBV7-2	CASSQSTGGSPLHF	TGTGCCAGCAGCCAGTCCACAGGGGGCTCACCCCTCCACTTT
TRBJ2-3	14	NA	NA	TRBV6-2/TRBV6-3	CASSAGTSTDTQYF	TGTGCCAGCAGTGCCGGGACTTCCACAGATACGCAGTATTTT
TRBJ1-1	13	NA	once	TRBV6-2/TRBV6-3	CASGPRVNTEAFF	TGTGCCAGCGGCCCCCGGGTGAACACTGAAGCTTTCTTT
TRBJ2-1	18	NA	NA	TRBV5-6	CASSLDAGALSLYNEQFF	TGTGCCAGCAGCTTGGACGCAGGGGCCCTCTCCCTTTACAATGAGCAGTTCTTC
TRBJ1-3	16	TRBD1	NA	TRBV28	CASSPGTVISGNTIYF	TGTGCCAGCAGTCCAGGGACAGTCATCTCTGGAAACACCATATATTTT
TRBJ1-4	14	TRBD1	NA	TRBV9	CASSVDRANEKLFF	TGTGCCAGCAGCGTGGACAGGGCTAATGAAAAACTGTTTTTT
TRBJ2-2	16	TRBD1	NA	TRBV24-1	CATSEHRDSNTGELFF	TGTGCCACCAGTGAGCACCGGGACAGTAACACCGGGGAGCTGTTTTTT
TRBJ2-7	15	NA	NA	TRBV28	CASSLLAGYSYEQYF	TGTGCCAGCAGTTTATTGGCAGGTTACTCCTACGAGCAGTACTTC
TRBJ2-7	13	NA	NA	TRBV7-9	CASSLGTALEQYF	TGTGCCAGCAGCTTAGGGACAGCCTTAGAGCAGTACTTC
TRBJ1-6	15	TRBD1	NA	TRBV6-5	CASSSDRGGDSPLHF	TGTGCCAGCAGTTCCGACAGGGGAGGGGATTCACCCCTCCACTTT
TRBJ2-2	16	TRBD2	NA	TRBV14	CASSQGTSGRRRELFF	TGTGCCAGCAGCCAGGGGACTAGCGGGAGACGGAGGGAGCTGTTTTTT
TRBJ2-6	15	NA	NA	TRBV4-3	CASSQVGSGANVLTF	TGCGCCAGCAGCCAAGTCGGCTCTGGGGCCAACGTCCTGACTTTC
TRBJ2-1	15	NA	NA	TRBV5-1	CASSIGTLSYNEQFF	TGCGCCAGCAGCATCGGGACTCTTTCTTACAATGAGCAGTTCTTC
TRBJ2-3	15	NA	NA	TRBV5-1	CASSLAPGNTDTQYF	TGCGCCAGCAGCTTGGCCCCCGGTAACACAGATACGCAGTATTTT
TRBJ2-7	15	TRBD1	NA	TRBV7-9	CASSSRTGGVSEQYF	TGTGCCAGCAGCTCGAGGACAGGGGGCGTCAGCGAGCAGTACTTC
TRBJ2-7	13	NA	once	TRBV7-3	CASSKSGIYEQYF	TGTGCCAGCAGCAAGTCGGGGATCTACGAGCAGTACTTC
TRBJ2-1	15	TRBD2	NA	TRBV5-1	CASSSSGRSDNEQFF	TGCGCCAGCAGCTCCAGCGGGAGATCGGACAATGAGCAGTTCTTC
TRBJ1-5	16	TRBD1	NA	TRBV27	CASRGQGFVGNQPQHF	TGTGCCAGCAGGGGACAGGGGTTTGTGGGCAATCAGCCCCAGCATTTT
TRBJ2-7	13	NA	NA	TRBV29-1	CSVVTGTTYEQYF	TGCAGCGTTGTTACGGGAACCACCTACGAGCAGTACTTC
TRBJ1-3	16	NA	few	TRBV7-2	CASSSFPSRSGNTIYF	TGTGCCAGCAGCTCCTTTCCCTCCCGCTCTGGAAACACCATATATTTT
TRBJ1-5	14	NA	NA	TRBV19	CASSGGGGPQPQHF	TGTGCCAGTAGTGGGGGAGGCGGGCCTCAGCCCCAGCATTTT
TRBJ1-2	16	NA	few	TRBV19	CASSIPGSMGLYGYTF	TGTGCCAGTAGTATACCGGGATCGATGGGCCTCTATGGCTACACCTTC
TRBJ2-1	15	TRBD2	NA	TRBV5-4	CASSGERGRSNEQFF	TGTGCCAGCAGCGGTGAACGCGGGAGAAGCAATGAGCAGTTCTTC
TRBJ2-3	15	TRBD1	NA	TRBV18	CASSPPGQGRDTQYF	TGTGCCAGCTCCCCTCCGGGACAGGGAAGGGATACGCAGTATTTT
TRBJ1-4	14	TRBD1	NA	TRBV4-3	CASSLTGGYEKLFF	TGCGCCAGCAGCCTAACAGGGGGGTATGAAAAACTGTTTTTT
TRBJ2-3	11	NA	NA	TRBV20-1	CSAPPGDTQYF	TGCAGTGCTCCCCCCGGAGATACGCAGTATTTT
TRBJ2-5	16	TRBD2	few	TRBV2	CASRAWLAGGSETQYF	TGTGCCAGCAGGGCCTGGCTAGCGGGAGGATCTGAGACCCAGTACTTC
TRBJ2-3	16	TRBD2	few	TRBV9	CASSVGAGATHDTQYF	TGTGCCAGCAGCGTAGGAGCGGGAGCTACCCATGATACGCAGTATTTT
TRBJ1-3	14	NA	NA	TRBV28	CASTVQGVRNTIYF	TGTGCCAGCACCGTACAGGGTGTCAGAAACACCATATATTTT
TRBJ2-4	14	NA	NA	TRBV30	CAWSVRGAKNIQYF	TGTGCCTGGAGTGTACGGGGGGCCAAAAACATTCAGTACTTC
TRBJ2-5	16	TRBD2	NA	TRBV14	CASSQGVLAGGETQYF	TGTGCCAGCAGCCAAGGGGTTCTAGCGGGAGGAGAGACCCAGTACTTC
TRBJ2-7	15	TRBD2	NA	TRBV5-4	CASSFLSGGVYEQYF	TGTGCCAGCAGCTTCCTTAGCGGGGGGGTCTACGAGCAGTACTTC
TRBJ2-7	16	NA	NA	TRBV5-1	CASSLSPNKQGLEQYF	TGCGCCAGCAGCTTGTCTCCAAACAAACAGGGCTTGGAGCAGTACTTC
TRBJ2-5	12	TRBD1	NA	TRBV3-1/TRBV3-2	CASSQRDREGYF	TGTGCCAGCAGCCAGAGGGACAGGGAGGGTTACTTC
TRBJ2-7	14	TRBD2	NA	TRBV28	CASTQWGGGREQYF	TGTGCCAGCACCCAATGGGGGGGAGGGCGCGAGCAGTACTTC